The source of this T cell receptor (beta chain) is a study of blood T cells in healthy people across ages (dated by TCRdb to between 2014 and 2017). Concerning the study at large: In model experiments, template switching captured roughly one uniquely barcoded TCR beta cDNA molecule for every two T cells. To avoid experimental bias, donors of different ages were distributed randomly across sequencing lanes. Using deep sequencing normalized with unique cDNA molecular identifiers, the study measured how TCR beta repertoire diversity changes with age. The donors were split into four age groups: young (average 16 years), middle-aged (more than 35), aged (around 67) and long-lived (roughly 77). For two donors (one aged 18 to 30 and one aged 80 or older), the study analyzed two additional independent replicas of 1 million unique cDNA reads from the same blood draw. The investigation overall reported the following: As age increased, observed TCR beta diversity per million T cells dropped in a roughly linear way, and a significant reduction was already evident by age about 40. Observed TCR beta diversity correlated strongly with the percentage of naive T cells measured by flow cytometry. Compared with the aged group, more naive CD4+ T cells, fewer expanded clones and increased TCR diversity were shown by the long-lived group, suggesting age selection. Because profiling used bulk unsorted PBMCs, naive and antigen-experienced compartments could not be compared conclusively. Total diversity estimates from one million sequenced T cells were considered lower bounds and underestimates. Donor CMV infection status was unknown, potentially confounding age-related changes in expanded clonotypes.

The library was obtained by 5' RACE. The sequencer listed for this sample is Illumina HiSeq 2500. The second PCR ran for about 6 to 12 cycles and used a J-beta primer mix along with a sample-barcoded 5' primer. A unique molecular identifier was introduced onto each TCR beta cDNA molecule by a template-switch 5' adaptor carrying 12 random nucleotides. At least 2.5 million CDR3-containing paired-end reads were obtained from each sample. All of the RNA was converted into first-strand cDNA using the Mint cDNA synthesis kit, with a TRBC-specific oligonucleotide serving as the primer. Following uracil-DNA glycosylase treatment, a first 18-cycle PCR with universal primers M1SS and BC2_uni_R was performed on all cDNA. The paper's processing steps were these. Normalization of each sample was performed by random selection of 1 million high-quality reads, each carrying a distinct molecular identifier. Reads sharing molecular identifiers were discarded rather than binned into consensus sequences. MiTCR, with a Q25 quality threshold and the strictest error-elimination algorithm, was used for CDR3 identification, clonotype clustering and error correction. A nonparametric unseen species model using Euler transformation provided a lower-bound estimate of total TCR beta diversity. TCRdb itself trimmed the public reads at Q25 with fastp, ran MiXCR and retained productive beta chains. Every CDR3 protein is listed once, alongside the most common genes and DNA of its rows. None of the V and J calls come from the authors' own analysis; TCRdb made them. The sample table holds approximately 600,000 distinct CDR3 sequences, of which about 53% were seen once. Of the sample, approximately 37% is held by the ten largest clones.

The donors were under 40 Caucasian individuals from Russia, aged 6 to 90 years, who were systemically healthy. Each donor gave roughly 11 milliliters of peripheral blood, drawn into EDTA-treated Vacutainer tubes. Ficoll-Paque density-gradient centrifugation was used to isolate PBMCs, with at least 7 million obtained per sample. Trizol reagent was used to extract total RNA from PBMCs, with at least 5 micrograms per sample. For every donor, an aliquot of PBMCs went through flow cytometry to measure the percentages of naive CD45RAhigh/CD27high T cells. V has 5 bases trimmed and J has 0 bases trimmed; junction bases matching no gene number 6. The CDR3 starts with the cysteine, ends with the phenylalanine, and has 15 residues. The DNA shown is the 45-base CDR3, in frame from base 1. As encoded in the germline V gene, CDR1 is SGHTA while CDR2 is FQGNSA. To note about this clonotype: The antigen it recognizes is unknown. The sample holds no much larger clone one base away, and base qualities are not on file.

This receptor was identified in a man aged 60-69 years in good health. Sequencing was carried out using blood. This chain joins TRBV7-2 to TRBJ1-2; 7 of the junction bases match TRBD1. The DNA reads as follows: TGTGCCAGCAGCCCGGGACAGCTTACTAACTATGGCTACACCTTC. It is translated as CASSPGQLTNYGYTF.